A selection of T cell receptor beta chains follows, all from one sample in a study of Tregs in tolerant kidney transplant recipients. Repertoires were generated with immunoSEQ multiplex PCR, while TCRdb's copy carries only in-frame clones and drops some. The sample lists some 68,000 clones; 80% to 85% were seen once. Specimen: CD4+ T cells from blood. These receptors came from a human donor in good health. Both conserved end residues are part of each CDR3. The D gene is left open where the match is weak. Size is stated for part of the rows, as once, few or many counts, or as a class when the clone is expanded.

j_gene,d_gene,abundance,v_gene,CDR3nt,CDR3aa
TRBJ1-1,TRBD1,.,TRBV2,TGTGCCAGCAAGAATTGGTTCCCGACAGGGATTAGGAACACTGAAGCTTTCTTT,CASKNWFPTGIRNTEAFF
TRBJ1-1,.,few,TRBV10-3,TGTGCCATCAGTGATGACATGAACACTGAAGCTTTCTTT,CAISDDMNTEAFF
TRBJ1-5,.,.,TRBV19,TGTGCCAGTAGTATAGAGACAGGCACCAGCAATCAGCCCCAGCATTTT,CASSIETGTSNQPQHF
TRBJ1-4,.,.,TRBV5-1,TGCGCCAGCAGCTGGGACGGAATTAATGAAAAACTGTTTTTT,CASSWDGINEKLFF
TRBJ2-7,TRBD2,.,TRBV18,TGTGCCAGCTCACGACTAGCGCCGATTCTGAGCTCCTACGAGCAGTACTTC,CASSRLAPILSSYEQYF
TRBJ2-2,.,.,TRBV29-1,TGCAGCGCCTCAGGACAGCTCACCGGGGAGCTGTTTTTT,CSASGQLTGELFF
TRBJ2-7,TRBD1,.,TRBV6-6,TGTGCCACCCCCGACCAAGGGACAGTCCCCTACGAGCAGTACTTC,CATPDQGTVPYEQYF
TRBJ2-3,.,.,TRBV7-5,TGTGCCAGAAGCTTAAAGCCAGGCTTGGGCACAGATACGCAGTATTTT,CARSLKPGLGTDTQYF
TRBJ1-2,.,few,TRBV6-5,TGTGCCAGCAAACACCCAACGGGCTACACCTTC,CASKHPTGYTF
TRBJ2-1,.,.,TRBV7-8,TGTGCCAGCAGCTTAGAGAGGATCAGCTCCTACAATGAGCAGTTCTTC,CASSLERISSYNEQFF
TRBJ1-1,.,few,TRBV5-4,TGTGCCAGCAGTTCCTCATTACAGGGGAACACTGAAGCTTTCTTT,CASSSSLQGNTEAFF
TRBJ1-1,.,.,TRBV6-5,TGTGCCAGCAGTTTACGCACTGAAGCTTTCTTT,CASSLRTEAFF
TRBJ2-5,.,.,TRBV4-1,TGCGCCAGCAGCCACCCCCTGGGACATCCTAAGTACTTC,CASSHPLGHPKYF
TRBJ1-6,TRBD1,.,TRBV7-8,TGTGCCAGCAGCTTAAATTTGGGGACAGGCAATTCACCCCTCCACTTT,CASSLNLGTGNSPLHF
TRBJ2-3,.,.,TRBV7-2,TGTGCCAGCAGCTTAGTACGAGGGGTAGGGGGCACAGATACGCAGTATTTT,CASSLVRGVGGTDTQYF
TRBJ2-1,.,.,TRBV11-2,TGTGCCAGCAGCCCTAGTCTGGGTGTTAGCGAGCGTGAGCAGTTCTTC,CASSPSLGVSEREQFF
TRBJ2-7,.,.,TRBV7-9,TGTGCCAGCAGCTTCTCAGGGGACGGCGAGCAGTACTTC,CASSFSGDGEQYF
TRBJ2-3,.,.,TRBV18,TGTGCCAGCTCACCCAGAACCACAGATACGCAGTATTTT,CASSPRTTDTQYF
TRBJ2-2,.,.,TRBV9,TGTGCCAGCAGCATCAGGGTACTCGCGAACACCGGGGAGCTGTTTTTT,CASSIRVLANTGELFF
TRBJ2-1,.,.,TRBV18,TGTGCCAGCTCACCTACGCGTAACAATGAGCAGTTCTTC,CASSPTRNNEQFF
TRBJ1-3,.,.,TRBV4-1,TGCGCCAGCAGCCAAGATCGGGTGAGCTCTGGAAACACCATATATTTT,CASSQDRVSSGNTIYF
TRBJ2-5,.,.,TRBV6-5,TGTGCCAGCAGTTACTCCAGGGACTCACAAGAGACCCAGTACTTC,CASSYSRDSQETQYF
TRBJ1-1,.,.,TRBV6-1,TGTGCCAGCATCCGGACCCTTGAAGCTTTCTTT,CASIRTLEAFF
TRBJ2-3,.,.,TRBV5-1,TGCGCCAGCAGCACGGGACCCCCTGGGGATACGCAGTATTTT,CASSTGPPGDTQYF
TRBJ1-5,.,.,TRBV18,TGTGCCAGCTCACCACTCGGACCTCCCTATAGCAATCAGCCCCAGCATTTT,CASSPLGPPYSNQPQHF
TRBJ2-7,TRBD2,.,TRBV2,TGTGCCAGCAGTTTCGGGGGGGATACCTCCTACGAGCAGTACTTC,CASSFGGDTSYEQYF
TRBJ2-5,TRBD2,.,TRBV7-6,TGTGCCAGCAGCCCAAGCGGGGACCTCGTTGAGACCCAGTACTTC,CASSPSGDLVETQYF
TRBJ1-1,.,.,TRBV6-5,TGTGCCAGCAGTTACGTCAGGGTAATCGGCACTGAAGCTTTCTTT,CASSYVRVIGTEAFF
TRBJ1-2,.,.,TRBV2,TGTGCCAGCAGTGGACCGATGGGGTACGGCTACACCTTC,CASSGPMGYGYTF
TRBJ2-7,TRBD1,.,TRBV27,TGTGCCAGCAGTGCAGACAGGGTTGTTTCCTACGAGCAGTACTTC,CASSADRVVSYEQYF
TRBJ2-1,TRBD1,.,TRBV7-3,TGTGCCAGCAGCGCGACAGGGGGCTCGGGTTCGCTAAATGAGCAGTTCTTC,CASSATGGSGSLNEQFF
TRBJ1-5,.,.,TRBV6-5,TGTGCCAGCAGTCTTTACCCGACGGTCAATCAGCCCCAGCATTTT,CASSLYPTVNQPQHF
TRBJ1-1,.,once,TRBV7-2,TGTGCCAGCAGCCAGCGGGACACTGAAGCTTTCTTT,CASSQRDTEAFF
TRBJ1-1,.,.,TRBV19,TGTGCCAGTAGTTTACGGACCTTGAACACTGAAGCTTTCTTT,CASSLRTLNTEAFF
TRBJ1-1,.,.,TRBV11-3,TGTGCCAGCAGCAATTACAGGGTAGGGAACACTGAAGCTTTCTTT,CASSNYRVGNTEAFF
TRBJ1-3,TRBD1,.,TRBV6-6,TGTGCCAGCAGTTACTCGAACAGGGGAAGTGGAAACACCATATATTTT,CASSYSNRGSGNTIYF
TRBJ2-7,.,few,TRBV6-5,TGTGCCAGCAGTTACTGGGGACCCTCCTACGAGCAGTACTTC,CASSYWGPSYEQYF
TRBJ2-5,TRBD2,.,TRBV10-2,TGCGCCAGCATGCCGGGACTAGCGGGGGGGCCCCTCGAGACCCAGTACTTC,CASMPGLAGGPLETQYF
TRBJ1-1,.,.,TRBV29-1,TGCAGCGCCCTCCGGGACACACGACTTGAAGCTTTCTTT,CSALRDTRLEAFF
TRBJ1-4,TRBD1,.,TRBV15,TGTGCCACCAGCAGGGACAGGGTGAGGGAAAAACTGTTTTTT,CATSRDRVREKLFF
TRBJ2-5,TRBD2,many,TRBV6-1,TGTGCCAGGAGTGAAAGGTTTGTGGCTAGCGGTGCCGGAGAGACCCAGTACTTC,CARSERFVASGAGETQYF
TRBJ2-1,.,once,TRBV7-2,TGTGCCAGCAGCCCCTACCTTCCTATGGACAATGAGCAGTTCTTC,CASSPYLPMDNEQFF
TRBJ2-1,.,.,TRBV5-1,TGCGCCAGCAGCTTGGTCTCGGGGGCCTTTAATGAGCAGTTCTTC,CASSLVSGAFNEQFF
TRBJ2-3,TRBD2,.,TRBV6-6,TGTGCCAGCAGTTGGACTAGGGATGATACGCAGTATTTT,CASSWTRDDTQYF
TRBJ2-5,TRBD2,.,TRBV5-6,TGTGCCAGCAGCTTGACTAGCGGGGGCCAAGAGACCCAGTACTTC,CASSLTSGGQETQYF
TRBJ1-1,TRBD1,.,TRBV7-9,TGTGCCAGCAGCCCTAACAGGGGGTCAATCGGGCACCAGAACACTGAAGCTTTCTTT,CASSPNRGSIGHQNTEAFF
TRBJ2-7,.,.,TRBV25-1,TGTGCCAGCGTTGAGGGGGACGAGCAGTACTTC,CASVEGDEQYF
TRBJ2-3,.,.,TRBV12-5,TGTGCTAGTGGTTTGGTATTGGGGAGCACAGATACGCAGTATTTT,CASGLVLGSTDTQYF
TRBJ2-5,TRBD2,.,TRBV5-8,TGTGCCAGCAGCTCTGGACTAGCGGGAGGACATCAAGAGACCCAGTACTTC,CASSSGLAGGHQETQYF
TRBJ2-1,.,.,TRBV18,TGTGCCAGCTCACCACGGCCCCAGGGGTCCTCCTACAATGAGCAGTTCTTC,CASSPRPQGSSYNEQFF
TRBJ2-3,.,.,TRBV15,TGTGCCACCAGCAGAGCCTCAGCGGGCACAGATACGCAGTATTTT,CATSRASAGTDTQYF